This T cell receptor beta chain was identified during a study of metastatic and nonmetastatic thyroid tumors. Overall study: Repertoires of blood and of tissue (tumor or nodule) from malignant and benign thyroid patients were compared. Study observations and caveats: When malignant thyroid tumors were compared with benign nodules, TCR beta diversity was reportedly significantly higher in the malignant tumors. This held in both blood and tumor samples.

Patients were all untreated before their thyroid surgery. This clone has a handful of counts. Its matching antigen is unknown. In the original processing: A classifier of distant metastasis in papillary thyroid cancer was built from CDR3 differences (across clinicopathological groups). With MiXCR, TCRdb called clones anew from the PCR reads. The authors' filters were not applied to this entry. This table has 11,000 to 15,000 clones, around 29% appearing once. Trimming took 4 bases from V and 8 from J; bases not matched to a gene: 4. CDR1 MNHEY and CDR2 SMNVEV come from the germline V gene (reference sequence). This CDR3 region has 14 residues.

The chain is built from TRBV27 and TRBJ1-6; 8 bases agree with TRBD1. The sequenced sample consisted of tumor tissue. This TCR derives from a female donor with papillary thyroid cancer or a benign thyroid nodule (not recorded which). Some clones in this sample may be carry-over from other donors' samples. CDR3 sequence: CASSSTGADSPLHF. DNA for the CDR3: TGTGCCAGCAGTTCGACAGGGGCGGATTCACCCCTCCACTTT.